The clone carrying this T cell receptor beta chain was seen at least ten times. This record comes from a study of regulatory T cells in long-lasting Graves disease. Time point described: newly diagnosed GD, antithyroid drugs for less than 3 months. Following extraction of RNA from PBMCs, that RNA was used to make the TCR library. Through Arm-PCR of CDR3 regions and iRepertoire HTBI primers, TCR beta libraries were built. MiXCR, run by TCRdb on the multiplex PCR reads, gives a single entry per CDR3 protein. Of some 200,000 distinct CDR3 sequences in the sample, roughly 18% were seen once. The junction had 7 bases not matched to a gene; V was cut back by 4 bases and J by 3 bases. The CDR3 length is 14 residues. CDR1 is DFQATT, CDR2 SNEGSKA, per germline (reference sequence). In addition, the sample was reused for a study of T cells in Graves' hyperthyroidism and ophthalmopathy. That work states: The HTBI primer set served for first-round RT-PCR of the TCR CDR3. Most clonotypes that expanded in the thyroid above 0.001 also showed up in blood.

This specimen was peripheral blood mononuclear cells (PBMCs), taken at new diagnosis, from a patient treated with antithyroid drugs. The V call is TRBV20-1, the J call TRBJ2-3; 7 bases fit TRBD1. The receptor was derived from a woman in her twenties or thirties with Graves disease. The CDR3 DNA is TGCAGTGCTACTGCCAGACAGGGAACAGATACGCAGTATTTT. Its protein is CSATARQGTDTQYF.